This T cell receptor beta chain was obtained from a study of a mutant IDH1 vaccine in newly diagnosed glioma. A remark on this clone: Antigen unknown.

Whole-study findings and limits: Vaccine-induced immune responses occurred in roughly 94% of patients. Pseudoprogression appeared independent of alterations in top peripheral clonotypes.

The CDR3 covers 13 residues. Germline V gene lookup returns CDR1 SQVTM and CDR2 ANQGSEA. With 6 bases removed from V and 0 bases from J, the gap between germline ends came to 11 bases. Measured with immunoSEQ multiplex PCR; TCRdb has only the in-frame clones, and not every one. The sample holds 20,000 to 25,000 clones; 89% are singletons and the top ten take more than 5%. The time point denotes: week 11, during vaccination. The study gave 300 ug of mutant IDH1 20-mer peptide per vaccine dose, with topical imiquimod. The chain employs TRBV29-1 and TRBJ1-1, with D maybe TRBD1 (6 bases). The source was PBMCs, collected from a glioma patient whose treatment included an IDH1 peptide vaccine. The origin of this receptor is a woman aged 40-49 years with glioma. Here the CDR3 DNA reads TGCAGCGTCAGGGGACCGATGAACACTGAAGCTTTCTTT. Residues: CSVRGPMNTEAFF.